The clone carrying this T cell receptor beta chain was observed a few times. Its cognate antigen is unknown. This record comes from a study of regulatory T cells in long-lasting Graves disease. Notes on the study in general: A reduction in accuracy may have resulted from the small sample size. Analyses excluded thyroid tissue, covering peripheral blood alone. Persistent Graves' patients possessed reduced TCR diversity relative to recently diagnosed ones.

To make TCR beta libraries, researchers used iRepertoire HTBI primers and Arm-PCR of CDR3 regions. In TCRdb, the multiplex PCR reads were re-called with MiXCR into one record per CDR3 protein. The sample carries 350,000 to 500,000 distinct CDR3 sequences, around 23% recorded once. Trimming cost V 7 bases and J 6 bases, with 18 bases left between them. The CDR3 spans 14 residues. The V gene's germline CDR1 is LNHDA and CDR2 SQIVND (reference sequence). Stated time point: persistent/refractory GD, antithyroid drugs over 5 years with positive TRAb. RNA from PBMCs was the source of the TCR library. This sample comprised peripheral blood mononuclear cells (PBMCs), obtained when the disease was refractory, from a patient treated with antithyroid drugs. This rearrangement joins TRBV19 to TRBJ1-2; D is undetermined. The receptor was derived from a female donor with Graves disease. The CDR3 protein is CASTSGGGVNGYTF. The CDR3 DNA follows: TGTGCCAGTACCTCAGGAGGCGGGGTGAATGGCTACACCTTC.